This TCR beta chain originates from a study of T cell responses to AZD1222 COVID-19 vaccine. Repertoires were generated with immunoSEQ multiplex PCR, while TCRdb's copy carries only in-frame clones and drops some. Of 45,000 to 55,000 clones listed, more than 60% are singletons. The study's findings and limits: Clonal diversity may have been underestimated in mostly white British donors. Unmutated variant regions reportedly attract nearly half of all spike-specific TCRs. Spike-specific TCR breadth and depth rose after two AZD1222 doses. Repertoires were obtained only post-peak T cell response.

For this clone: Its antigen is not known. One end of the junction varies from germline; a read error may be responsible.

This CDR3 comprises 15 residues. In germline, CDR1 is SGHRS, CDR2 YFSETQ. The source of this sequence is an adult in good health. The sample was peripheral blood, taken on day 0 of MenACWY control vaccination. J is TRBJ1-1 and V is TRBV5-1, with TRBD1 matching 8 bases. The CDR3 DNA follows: TGCGCCAGCAACCCCTCGACAGGGGTGAACAGTGAAGCTTTCTTT. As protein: CASNPSTGVNSEAFF.